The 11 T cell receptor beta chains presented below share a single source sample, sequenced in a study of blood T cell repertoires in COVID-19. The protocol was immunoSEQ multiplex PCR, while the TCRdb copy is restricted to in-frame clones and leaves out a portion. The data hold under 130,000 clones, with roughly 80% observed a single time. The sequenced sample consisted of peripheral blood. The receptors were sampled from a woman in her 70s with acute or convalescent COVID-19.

The CDR3, as DNA: TGTGCCAGCAGCCCTTACACCGGGGAGCTGTTTTTT. Translation gives CASSPYTGELFF. The chain is built from TRBV5-4 and TRBJ2-2; D is uncertain. The V and J ends lost 4 bases and 3 bases respectively, with 4 bases between them. The CDR3 consists of 12 residues. CDR1 SGHNT and CDR2 YYREEE come from the germline V gene (reference sequence). Filled out from reference TRBV5-4 and TRBJ2-2, the complete variable domain reads ETGVTQSPTHLIKTRGQQVTLRCSSQSGHNTVSWYQQALGQGPQFIFQYYREEENGRGNFPPRFSGLQFPNYSSELNVNALELDDSALYLCASSPYTGELFFGEGSRLTVL.

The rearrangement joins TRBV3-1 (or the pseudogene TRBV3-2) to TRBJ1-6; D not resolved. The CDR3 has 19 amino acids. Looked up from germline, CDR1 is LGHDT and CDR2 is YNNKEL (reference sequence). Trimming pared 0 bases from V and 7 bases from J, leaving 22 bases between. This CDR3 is CASSQDRWAGRGMNSPLHF. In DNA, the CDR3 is TGTGCCAGCAGCCAAGACCGTTGGGCAGGCCGAGGGATGAATTCACCCCTCCACTTT.

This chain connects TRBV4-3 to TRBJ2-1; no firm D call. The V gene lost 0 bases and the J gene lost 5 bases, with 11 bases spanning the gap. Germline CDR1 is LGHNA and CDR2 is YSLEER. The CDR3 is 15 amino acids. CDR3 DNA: TGCGCCAGCAGCCAAGATCGACTGTATAACAATGAGCAGTTCTTC. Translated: CASSQDRLYNNEQFF.

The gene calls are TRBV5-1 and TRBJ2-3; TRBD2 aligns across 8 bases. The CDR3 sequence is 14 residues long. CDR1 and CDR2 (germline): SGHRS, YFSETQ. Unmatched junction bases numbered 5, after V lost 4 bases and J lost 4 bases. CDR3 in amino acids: CASSASGGADTQYF. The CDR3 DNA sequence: TGCGCCAGCAGCGCTTCCGGGGGGGCAGATACGCAGTATTTT.

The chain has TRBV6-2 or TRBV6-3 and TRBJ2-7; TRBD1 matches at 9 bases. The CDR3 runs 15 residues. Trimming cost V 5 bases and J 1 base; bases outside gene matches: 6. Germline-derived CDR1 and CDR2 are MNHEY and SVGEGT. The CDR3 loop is CASSNRDRVSYEQYF. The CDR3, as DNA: TGTGCCAGCAGTAACCGGGACAGGGTATCCTACGAGCAGTACTTC.

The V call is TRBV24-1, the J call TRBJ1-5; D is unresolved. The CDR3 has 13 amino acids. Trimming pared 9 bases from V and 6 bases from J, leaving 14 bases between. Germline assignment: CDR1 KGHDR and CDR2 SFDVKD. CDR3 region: CATAAGLGQPQHF. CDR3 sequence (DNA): TGTGCCACCGCAGCGGGTTTGGGTCAGCCCCAGCATTTT.

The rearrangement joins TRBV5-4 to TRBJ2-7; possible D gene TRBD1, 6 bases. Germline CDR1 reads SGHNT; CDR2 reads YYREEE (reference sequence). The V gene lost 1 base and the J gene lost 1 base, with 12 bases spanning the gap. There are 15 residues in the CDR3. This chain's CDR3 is CASSLSQGWSYEQYF. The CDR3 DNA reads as TGTGCCAGCAGCTTGTCACAGGGTTGGTCCTACGAGCAGTACTTC.

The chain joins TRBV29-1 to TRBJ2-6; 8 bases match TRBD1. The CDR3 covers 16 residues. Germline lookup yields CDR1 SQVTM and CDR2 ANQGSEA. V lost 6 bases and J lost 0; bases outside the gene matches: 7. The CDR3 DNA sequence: TGCAGCGTACGGGACAGGACGTTCTCTGGGGCCAACGTCCTGACTTTC. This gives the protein CSVRDRTFSGANVLTF.

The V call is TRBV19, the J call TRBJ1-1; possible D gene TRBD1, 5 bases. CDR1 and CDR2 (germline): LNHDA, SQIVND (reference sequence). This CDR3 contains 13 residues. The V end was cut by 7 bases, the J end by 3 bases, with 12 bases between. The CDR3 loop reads CASKDPGDTEAFF. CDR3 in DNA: TGTGCCAGTAAGGATCCGGGGGACACTGAAGCTTTCTTT.

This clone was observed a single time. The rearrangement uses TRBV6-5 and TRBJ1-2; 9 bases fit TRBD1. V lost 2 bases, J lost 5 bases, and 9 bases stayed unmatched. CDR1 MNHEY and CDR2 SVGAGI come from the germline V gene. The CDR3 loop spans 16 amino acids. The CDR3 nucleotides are TGTGCCAGCAGTTACCGTAAGGGCGGGACAGGGTATGGCTACACCTTC. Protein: CASSYRKGGTGYGYTF.

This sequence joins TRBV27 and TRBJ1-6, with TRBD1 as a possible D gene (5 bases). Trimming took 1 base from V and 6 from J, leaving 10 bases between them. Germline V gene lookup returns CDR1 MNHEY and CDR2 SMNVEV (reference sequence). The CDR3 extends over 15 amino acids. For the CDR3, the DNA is TGTGCCAGCAGTTTATTCGGGGGAACTAATTCACCCCTCCACTTT. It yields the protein CASSLFGGTNSPLHF.